What follows is one T cell receptor beta chain and its context. This clone's antigen is unknown. Qualities for individual bases were not recorded, and no much larger clone is one base off. Donors were healthy HIV-negative adults with no recently reported acute infections or vaccinations. Every donor was a Caucasian adult living in Nashville, Tennessee, USA. CD4+ T cells were enriched by magnetic negative selection; naive cells were then positively selected on CD45RA, and the negative fraction formed the memory subset. After blood collection by leukapheresis, PBMCs were isolated using Ficoll-Histopaque density gradient centrifugation and then cryopreserved in the vapor phase of liquid nitrogen. Purity and quantity of every magnetically sorted T cell population were checked by analytical flow cytometry. From each sorted fraction, genomic DNA was isolated and quantified by UV absorbance on a Nanodrop 2000c.

Its CDR3 holds 15 amino acids, cysteine through phenylalanine. The sequence is cut down to CDR3 DNA, 45 bases in frame from base 1. The germline V gene encodes CDR1 GTSNPN and CDR2 SVGIG (reference sequence). V sheds 3 bases and J sheds 0 bases, leaving 9 bases between their ends. This sample stems from a study of shared clonotypes between healthy human individuals (dated by TCRdb to about 2020). Broadly, across the study: A couple of women and a few men aged 18 to 49 years were included in the cohort. Per donor, three plates each were used for CD4 naive and CD4 memory, two for CD8 naive, and one for CD8 memory. To estimate repertoire size and how much clonotype sharing occurs between individuals, the study deeply sequenced the blood TCR repertoires of five healthy adults. Per donor, leukapheresis produced somewhere between about 0.8 and 9.5 billion PBMCs. Different laboratories and diverse techniques were used to prepare libraries and sequence TCR repertoires, to increase sequencing depth and limit assay-specific biases. What the work shows at the level of the full study, not this receptor alone: Pairwise subsampling led to the expectation that sequencing depth would affect the degree of clonotype sharing among donors. When several donors were compared, the shared fraction of clonotypes was about 5% for naive CD4, approximately 3.3% for naive CD8, about 2.5% for memory CD4, and less than 0.5% for memory CD8. Higher generation probabilities were observed for clonotypes shared by all four sorted-subset donors than for non-shared clonotypes. Only blood was sampled, and tissue TCR repertoires likely differ from those in blood. Naive subsets generally had larger estimated clonotype richness than memory subsets did. Incomplete sequencing was indicated by rarefaction of sorted-subset datasets, despite the large sequencing depth. Because the study included a small number of donors, the genetic and exposure-history diversity represented was limited.

Using the deep immunoSEQ assay, TCR CDR3 regions were amplified from genomic DNA by multiplex PCR. Extracted genomic DNA from each cell subset was spread evenly across all wells of several immunoSEQ 96-well plates, with each plate serving as a replicate. For sorted subsets, each replicate PCR was loaded with 200 ng genomic DNA, equivalent to 32,000 or so T cell genomes. Purified libraries were measured with a Qubit 3.0 fluorometer, size-checked on a Bioanalyzer 2100, and measured again with the KAPA Library Quantification kit. Each immunoSEQ 96-well plate was sequenced on its own single-read 150-cycle Illumina NextSeq 550 flow cell. The published analysis was carried out like this. Because the immunoSEQ output included only junctional sequences and no quality scores, the filtering could not be the same as the filtering used for full-length reads. To assign V/J genes and CDR3, sequences were annotated against IMGT germline references using PyIR, a Python wrapper for IgBLAST v1.9. Reads were removed for weak V/J assignments (E-value above 1e-6), missing CDR3, stop codons, out-of-frame junctions, or ambiguous translated residues. V3J clonotypes were defined as sequences sharing the same inferred V gene, J gene, and CDR3 amino acid sequence. The percentage overlap between two repertoires was calculated by dividing the number of shared unique clonotypes by the size of the smaller repertoire. RTK rarefaction, the Chao1 estimator, and Recon v2.1 estimates of unobserved clonotypes were used to assess repertoire richness. Generation probabilities were computed with OLGA for all TCRbeta clonotypes obtained by the gDNA method from four donors. TCRdb stores this immuneACCESS table with in-frame sequences only. Part of the clones is absent; in the studies checked, under half of the shortfall reflects unresolved V genes, and no reason is known for the rest. That table gives V, J and clone size, and the DNA gave D and trimming. Within this sample are about 2,500,000 clones, with roughly 92% of them counted one time only. Together, the top ten hold 0.14% of the sample.

The V and J genes are TRBV30 and TRBJ2-6, with no D gene named confidently. This sequence originates from a man aged 18 to 35 in good health. The source material was naive CD4+ T cells sorted from blood. The cell subset or site label on this specimen signifies: CD45RA+ positively selected. The CDR3 protein: CAWSNGGSGANVLTF. The base sequence is TGTGCCTGGAGCAATGGTGGCTCTGGGGCCAACGTCCTGACTTTC.